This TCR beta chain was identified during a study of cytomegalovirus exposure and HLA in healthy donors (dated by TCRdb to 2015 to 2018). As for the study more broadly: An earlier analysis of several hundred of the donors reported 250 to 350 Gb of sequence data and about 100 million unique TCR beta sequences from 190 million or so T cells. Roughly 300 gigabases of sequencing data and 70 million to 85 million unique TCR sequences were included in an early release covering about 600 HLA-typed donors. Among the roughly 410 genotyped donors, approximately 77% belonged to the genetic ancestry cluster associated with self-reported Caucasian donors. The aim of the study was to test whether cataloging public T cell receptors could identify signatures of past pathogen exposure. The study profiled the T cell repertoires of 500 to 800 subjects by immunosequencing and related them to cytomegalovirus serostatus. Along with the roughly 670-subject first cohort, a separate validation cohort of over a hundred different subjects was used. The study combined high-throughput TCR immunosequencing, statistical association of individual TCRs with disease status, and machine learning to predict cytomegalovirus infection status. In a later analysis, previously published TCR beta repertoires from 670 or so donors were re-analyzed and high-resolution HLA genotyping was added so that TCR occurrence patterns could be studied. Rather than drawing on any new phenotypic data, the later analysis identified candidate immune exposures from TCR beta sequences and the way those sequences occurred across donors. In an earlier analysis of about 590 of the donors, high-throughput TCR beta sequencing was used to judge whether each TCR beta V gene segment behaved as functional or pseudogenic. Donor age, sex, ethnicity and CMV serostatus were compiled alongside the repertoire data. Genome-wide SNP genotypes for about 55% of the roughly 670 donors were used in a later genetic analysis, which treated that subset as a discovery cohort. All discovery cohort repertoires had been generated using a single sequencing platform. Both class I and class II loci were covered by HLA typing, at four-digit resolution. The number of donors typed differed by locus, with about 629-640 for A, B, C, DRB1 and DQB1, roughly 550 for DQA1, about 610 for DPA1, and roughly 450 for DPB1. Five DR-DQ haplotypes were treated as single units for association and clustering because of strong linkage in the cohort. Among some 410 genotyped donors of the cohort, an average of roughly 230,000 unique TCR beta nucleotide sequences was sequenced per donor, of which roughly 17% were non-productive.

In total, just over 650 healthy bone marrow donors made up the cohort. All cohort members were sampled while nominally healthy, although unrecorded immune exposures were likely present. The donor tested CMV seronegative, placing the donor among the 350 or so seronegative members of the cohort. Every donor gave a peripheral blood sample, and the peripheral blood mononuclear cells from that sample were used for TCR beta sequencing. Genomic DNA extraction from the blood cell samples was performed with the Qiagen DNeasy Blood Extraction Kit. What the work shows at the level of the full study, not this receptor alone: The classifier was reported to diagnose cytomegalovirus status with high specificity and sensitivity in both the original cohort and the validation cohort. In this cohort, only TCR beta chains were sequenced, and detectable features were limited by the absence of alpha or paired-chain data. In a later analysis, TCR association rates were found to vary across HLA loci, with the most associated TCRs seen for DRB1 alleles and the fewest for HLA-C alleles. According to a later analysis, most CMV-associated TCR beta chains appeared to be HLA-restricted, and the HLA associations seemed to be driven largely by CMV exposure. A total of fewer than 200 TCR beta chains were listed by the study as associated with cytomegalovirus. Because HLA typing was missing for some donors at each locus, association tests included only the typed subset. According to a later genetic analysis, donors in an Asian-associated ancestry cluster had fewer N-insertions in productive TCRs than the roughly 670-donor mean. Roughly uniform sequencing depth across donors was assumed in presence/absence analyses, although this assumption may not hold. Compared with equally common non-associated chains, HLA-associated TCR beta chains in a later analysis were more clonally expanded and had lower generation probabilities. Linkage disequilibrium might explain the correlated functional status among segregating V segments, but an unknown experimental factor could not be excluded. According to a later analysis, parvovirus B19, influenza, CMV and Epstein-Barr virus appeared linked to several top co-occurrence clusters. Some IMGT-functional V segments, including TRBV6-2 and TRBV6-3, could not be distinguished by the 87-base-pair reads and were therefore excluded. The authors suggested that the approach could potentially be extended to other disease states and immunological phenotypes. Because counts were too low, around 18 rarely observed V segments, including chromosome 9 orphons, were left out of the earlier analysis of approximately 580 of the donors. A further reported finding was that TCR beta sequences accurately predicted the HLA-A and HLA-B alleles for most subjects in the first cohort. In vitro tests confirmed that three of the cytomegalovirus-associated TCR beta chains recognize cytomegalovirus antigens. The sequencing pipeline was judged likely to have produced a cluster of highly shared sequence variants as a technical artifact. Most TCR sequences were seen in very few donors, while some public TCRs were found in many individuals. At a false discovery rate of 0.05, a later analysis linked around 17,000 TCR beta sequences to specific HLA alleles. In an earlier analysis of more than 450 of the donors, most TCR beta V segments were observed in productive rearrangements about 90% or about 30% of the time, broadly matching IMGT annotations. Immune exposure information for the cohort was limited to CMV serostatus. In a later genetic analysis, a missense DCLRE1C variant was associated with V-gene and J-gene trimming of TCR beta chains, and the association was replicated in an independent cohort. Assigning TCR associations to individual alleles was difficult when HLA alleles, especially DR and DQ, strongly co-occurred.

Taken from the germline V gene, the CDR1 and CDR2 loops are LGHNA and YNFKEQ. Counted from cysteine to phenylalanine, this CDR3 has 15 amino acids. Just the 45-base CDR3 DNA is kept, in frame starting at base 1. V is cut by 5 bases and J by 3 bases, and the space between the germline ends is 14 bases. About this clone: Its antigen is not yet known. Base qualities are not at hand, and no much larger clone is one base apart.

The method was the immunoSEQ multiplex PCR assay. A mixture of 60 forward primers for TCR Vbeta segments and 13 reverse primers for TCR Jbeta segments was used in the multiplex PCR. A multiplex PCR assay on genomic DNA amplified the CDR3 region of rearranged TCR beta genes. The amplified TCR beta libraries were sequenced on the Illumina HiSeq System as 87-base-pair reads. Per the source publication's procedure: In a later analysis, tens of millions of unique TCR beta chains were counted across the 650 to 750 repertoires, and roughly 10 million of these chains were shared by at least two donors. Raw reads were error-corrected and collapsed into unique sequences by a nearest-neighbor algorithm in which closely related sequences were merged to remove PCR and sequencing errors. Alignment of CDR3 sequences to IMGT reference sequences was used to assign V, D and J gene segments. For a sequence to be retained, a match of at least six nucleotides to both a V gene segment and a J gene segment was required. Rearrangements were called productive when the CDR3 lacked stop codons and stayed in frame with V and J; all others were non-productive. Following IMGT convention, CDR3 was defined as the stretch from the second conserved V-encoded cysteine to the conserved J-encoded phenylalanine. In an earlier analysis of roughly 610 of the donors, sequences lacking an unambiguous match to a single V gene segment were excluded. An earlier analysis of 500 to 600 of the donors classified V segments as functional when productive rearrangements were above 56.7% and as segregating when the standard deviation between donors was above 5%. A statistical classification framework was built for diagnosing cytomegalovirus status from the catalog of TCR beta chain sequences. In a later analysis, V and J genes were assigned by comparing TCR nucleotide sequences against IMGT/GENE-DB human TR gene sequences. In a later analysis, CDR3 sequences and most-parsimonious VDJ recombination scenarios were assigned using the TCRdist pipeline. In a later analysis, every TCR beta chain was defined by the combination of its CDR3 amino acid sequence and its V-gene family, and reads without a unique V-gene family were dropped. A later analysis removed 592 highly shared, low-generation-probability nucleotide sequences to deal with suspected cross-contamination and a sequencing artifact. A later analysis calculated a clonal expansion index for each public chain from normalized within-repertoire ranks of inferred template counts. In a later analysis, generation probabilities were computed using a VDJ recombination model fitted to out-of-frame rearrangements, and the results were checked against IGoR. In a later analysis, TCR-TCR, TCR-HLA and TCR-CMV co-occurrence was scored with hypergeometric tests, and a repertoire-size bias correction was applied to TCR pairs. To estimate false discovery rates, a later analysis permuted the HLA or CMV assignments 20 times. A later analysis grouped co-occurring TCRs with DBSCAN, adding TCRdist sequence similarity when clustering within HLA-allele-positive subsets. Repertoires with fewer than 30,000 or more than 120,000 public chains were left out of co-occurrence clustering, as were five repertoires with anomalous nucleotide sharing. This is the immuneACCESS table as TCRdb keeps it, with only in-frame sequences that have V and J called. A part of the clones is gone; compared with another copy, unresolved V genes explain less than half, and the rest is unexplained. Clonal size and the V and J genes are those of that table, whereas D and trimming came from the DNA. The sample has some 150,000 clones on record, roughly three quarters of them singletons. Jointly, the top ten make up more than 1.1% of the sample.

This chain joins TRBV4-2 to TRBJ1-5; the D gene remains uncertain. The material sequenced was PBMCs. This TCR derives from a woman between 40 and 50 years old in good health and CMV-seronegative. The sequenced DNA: TGTGCCAGCAGCGAGGGAGACTCCTACAATCAGCCCCAGCATTTT. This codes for CASSEGDSYNQPQHF.